These 27 T cell receptor beta chains share one sample of origin, sequenced in a study of blood T cells in healthy people across ages. Primed by a sample-barcoded 5' primer and a J-beta primer mix, a second PCR proceeded for 7 to 11 cycles. TCRdb re-called the 5' RACE reads through MiXCR, storing one row per CDR3 protein. The sample has under 2,000,000 distinct CDR3 sequences; around 48% are singletons. Sequenced sample: blood. The source of these receptors is a woman aged 40 to 50 in good health.

The gene calls are TRBV28 and TRBJ2-4; the D is unclear. Germline V lookup: CDR1 MDHEN, CDR2 SYDVKM. Trimming left V 2 bases short and J 6 bases short, with 14 bases between. The CDR3 is 15 residues long. The CDR3 DNA follows: TGTGCCAGCAGTTTAGTAGGGTCCACCCGAAACATTCAGTACTTC. As protein: CASSLVGSTRNIQYF. Full variable domain (outside the CDR3, taken from reference TRBV28 and TRBJ2-4): DVKVTQSSRYLVKRTGEKVFLECVQDMDHENMFWYRQDPGLGLRLIYFSYDVKMKEKGDIPEGYSVSREKKERFSLILESASTNQTSMYLCASSLVGSTRNIQYFGAGTRLSVL.

The genes are TRBV12-3 or TRBV12-4 and TRBJ2-4; perhaps TRBD2 as D (5 bases). The CDR3 is 14 residues long. V was clipped by 3 bases and J by 6 bases, with 12 bases between them. The CDR3: CASSFPPGLNIQYF. CDR3 bases: TGTGCCAGCAGTTTTCCCCCCGGACTAAACATTCAGTACTTC.

The chain couples TRBV29-1 to TRBJ2-7; D may be TRBD2 (6 bases). The length of the CDR3 is 12 residues. The germline gives CDR1 SQVTM, CDR2 ANQGSEA. V gave up 7 bases and J gave up 6 bases, with 16 bases separating them. The CDR3 sequence is CSAGGARGEQYF. The CDR3 DNA follows: TGCAGCGCTGGAGGGGCGCGGGGCGAGCAGTACTTC.

The chain recombines TRBV7-2 with TRBJ2-3, with D possibly being TRBD1 or TRBD2 (5 bases each). V was shortened by 0 bases and J by 5 bases, with 15 bases between the two germline ends. The CDR3 sequence is 16 residues long. Germline loops: CDR1 SGHTA, CDR2 FQGNSA. CDR3 nucleotide sequence: TGTGCCAGCAGCTTAGCCGGGACGGCGAGCGTAGATACGCAGTATTTT. Protein product: CASSLAGTASVDTQYF.

J is TRBJ1-2 and V is TRBV7-2, with D unresolved. The CDR3 is made up of 13 amino acids. Trimming took off 5 bases at V and 3 bases at J, with 10 bases between the two ends. Germline loops: CDR1 SGHTA, CDR2 FQGNSA. CDR3 sequence reads: CASSPAPHYGYTF. The CDR3 DNA reads as TGTGCCAGCAGCCCCGCCCCACACTATGGCTACACCTTC.

The rearrangement links TRBV7-9 to TRBJ1-4; 7 nucleotides match TRBD1. The CDR3 is 17 residues long. The V segment lost 3 bases and the J segment 4 bases; nucleotides outside the gene matches: 11. Germline assignment: CDR1 SEHNR and CDR2 FQNEAQ (reference sequence). Written as DNA, the CDR3 is TGTGCCAGCAGCTTCGGCGAGGGGGACAGACGTAATGAAAAACTGTTTTTT. Amino acids: CASSFGEGDRRNEKLFF. Supplemented by reference TRBV7-9 and TRBJ1-4, the full variable domain reads DTGVSQNPRHKITKRGQNVTFRCDPISEHNRLYWYRQTLGQGPEFLTYFQNEAQLEKSRLLSDRFSAERPKGSFSTLEIQRTEQGDSAMYLCASSFGEGDRRNEKLFFGSGTQLSVL.

This chain links TRBV19 with TRBJ1-6; D is possibly TRBD1 (5 bases). Germline loops: CDR1 LNHDA, CDR2 SQIVND (reference sequence). Trimming took off 5 bases at V and 5 bases at J, with 19 bases between the two ends. This CDR3 is built from 17 residues. CDR3 coding DNA: TGTGCCAGTAGTCTCCACCGGGCCAGGGAAAATAATTCACCCCTCCACTTT. Its protein product is CASSLHRARENNSPLHF.

The rearrangement uses TRBV2 and TRBJ2-4; D call uncertain. The CDR3 has 14 amino acids. V shed 4 bases and J shed 0 bases, with 7 bases lying between them. Germline V lookup: CDR1 SNHLY, CDR2 FYNNEI. CDR3 sequence (DNA): TGTGCCAGCAGTGCGAGGACAGCCAAAAACATTCAGTACTTC. Its translation: CASSARTAKNIQYF.

V is TRBV12-3 or TRBV12-4 and J is TRBJ2-1, with 11 nucleotides matching TRBD2. Trimming took 5 bases from V and 1 from J; bases not matched to a gene: 13. The CDR3 runs 19 residues. CDR3 region: CASSLPTSGGVRSYNEQFF. CDR3 DNA sequence: TGTGCCAGCAGTCTACCTACTAGCGGGGGAGTCAGATCCTACAATGAGCAGTTCTTC.

This chain uses TRBV6-2 or TRBV6-3 with TRBJ2-3, with 10 bases lining up with TRBD2. The CDR3 loop spans 17 amino acids. Germline V gives CDR1 MNHEY, CDR2 SVGEGT. Unmatched junction bases numbered 7, after V lost 2 bases and J lost 2 bases. The CDR3 here is CASSYGRLAGVTDTQYF. In DNA form, the CDR3 reads TGTGCCAGCAGTTACGGGCGGCTAGCGGGGGTCACAGATACGCAGTATTTT.

The CDR3: CASRNTGVVRQPQHF. The CDR3 DNA follows: TGTGCCAGCAGAAATACAGGTGTTGTCAGACAGCCCCAGCATTTT. The chain links TRBV28 to TRBJ1-5, with D possibly being TRBD1 (5 bases). Germline CDR1 and CDR2: MDHEN and SYDVKM. V was pared by 6 bases and J by 7 bases, with 19 bases between. CDR3 length equals 15 residues.

The genes are TRBV28 and TRBJ2-7, with D uncertain. Trimming took 9 bases from V and 3 from J, leaving 12 bases between them. Germline values: CDR1 MDHEN, CDR2 SYDVKM. The CDR3 loop spans 12 amino acids. The CDR3 bases are TGTGCCAGTACGACCCTTCGCTACGAGCAGTACTTC. The encoded protein is CASTTLRYEQYF.

V gene TRBV6-2 or TRBV6-3 combines with J gene TRBJ1-5; 7 bases match TRBD1. The germline CDR1 and CDR2 sequences are MNHEY and SVGEGT. J gave up 3 bases and V 6 bases, and 8 bases lay outside the gene matches. CDR3 length: 15 residues. This chain's CDR3 is CASSAPDRANQPQHF. Here the CDR3 DNA reads TGTGCCAGCAGCGCGCCTGACAGGGCCAATCAGCCCCAGCATTTT.

The chain is built from TRBV28 and TRBJ1-2, with D unresolved. Germline V gene data show CDR1 as MDHEN and CDR2 as SYDVKM. This CDR3 has 14 amino acids. Trimming took off 5 bases at V and 4 bases at J, with 14 bases between the two ends. The CDR3 reads CASSAPGRGYGYTF. CDR3 in DNA: TGTGCCAGCAGTGCACCTGGTCGGGGCTATGGCTACACCTTC.

This clonotype appeared a single time. The rearrangement links TRBV28 to TRBJ2-1; maybe TRBD1 (5 bases). This CDR3 has 14 amino acids. V was shortened by 8 bases and J by 6 bases, with 17 bases between the two germline ends. Looked up from germline, CDR1 is MDHEN and CDR2 is SYDVKM. The CDR3 nucleotides are TGTGCCAGCCTGGATCAGGGTAGGATCAATGAGCAGTTCTTC. This encodes CASLDQGRINEQFF.

The chain is built from TRBV28 and TRBJ2-1; TRBD2 agrees at 7 bases. Germline lookup yields CDR1 MDHEN and CDR2 SYDVKM. Trimming took 4 bases from V and 0 from J; bases not matched to a gene: 6. This CDR3 is 16 amino acids long. The CDR3 loop is CASSSVAGSSYNEQFF. CDR3 bases: TGTGCCAGCAGTTCGGTAGCGGGCAGCTCCTACAATGAGCAGTTCTTC.

This clonotype was seen once. J is TRBJ2-4 and V is TRBV28, with D possibly matching TRBD1 (6 bases). Matching the DNA end better, TRBJ2-7 makes the J call doubtful. The CDR3 totals 15 residues. CDR1 MDHEN and CDR2 SYDVKM come from the germline V gene. CDR3 coding DNA: TGTGCCAGCAGATCAGAACAGGGCCAGGGCTACGAGCAGTACTTC. Its translation: CASRSEQGQGYEQYF.

The chain recombines TRBV20-1 with TRBJ1-2; tentative D call: TRBD1 (5 bases). Germline V gene sequence: CDR1 DFQATT, CDR2 SNEGSKA (reference sequence). This CDR3 is 14 amino acids long. CDR3 coding DNA: TGCATCCCAAAAAGGGGCAGCGGGGCCTATGGCTACACCTTC. Protein: CIPKRGSGAYGYTF.

This clonotype was detected only a few times. The V gene is TRBV28, the J gene TRBJ1-1, with D hard to call. Trimming took 8 bases from V and 1 from J, leaving 2 bases between them. The CDR3 has 10 residues. CDR1 and CDR2 (germline): MDHEN, SYDVKM. The CDR3 DNA reads as TGTGCCAGCCAGAACACTGAAGCTTTCTTT. Amino acid sequence: CASQNTEAFF.

This clonotype has more than one count but fewer than ten. V is TRBV3-1 and J is TRBJ1-6, with D tentatively TRBD1 (5 bases). The germline CDR1 and CDR2 sequences are LGHDT and YNNKEL (reference sequence). The CDR3 is 18 amino acids. Trimming left V 0 bases short and J 7 bases short, with 19 bases between. CDR3 protein: CASSQDRQGLVRNSPLHF. CDR3 in DNA: TGTGCCAGCAGCCAAGATCGGCAGGGTCTCGTGAGGAATTCACCCCTCCACTTT.

The chain links TRBV6-2 or TRBV6-3 to TRBJ1-2, with TRBD1 matching over 8 bases. The germline V gene encodes CDR1 MNHEY and CDR2 SVGEGT. Trimming cost V 8 bases and J 7 bases; bases outside gene matches: 12. The CDR3 extends over 14 amino acids. The CDR3 bases are TGTGCCAGCCAGCGGACAGGGATCGCCCTTGGCTACACCTTC. Its protein product is CASQRTGIALGYTF.

This clonotype was counted only a few times. This chain joins TRBV12-5 and TRBJ2-1, with D perhaps matching TRBD2 (7 bases). The CDR3 covers 13 residues. Trimming removed 2 bases from V and 9 bases from J, with 11 bases in between. CDR1 LGHNT and CDR2 FRNRAP come from the germline V gene. The CDR3 region has the DNA TGTGCTAGTGGTTTGTGGGGAGGGGGTGAGCAGTTCTTC. This codes for CASGLWGGGEQFF.

This clonotype came up a few times. The chain joins TRBV7-9 to TRBJ2-3, with D uncertain. Between the trimmed V and J ends, which lost 2 bases and 4 bases, there was a span of 13 bases. CDR3 length: 15 residues. Germline V gives CDR1 SEHNR, CDR2 FQNEAQ (reference sequence). Here the CDR3 reads CASSLLSLSADTQYF. The CDR3, as DNA: TGTGCCAGCAGCTTATTGTCCTTAAGCGCAGATACGCAGTATTTT.

The chain recombines TRBV4-1 with TRBJ2-1; D may be TRBD2 (5 bases). CDR1 is MGHRA and CDR2 is YSYEKL in the germline V gene. This CDR3 has 17 amino acids. The V gene lost 1 base and the J gene lost 13 bases, with 26 bases spanning the gap. CDR3 protein: CASSQADLGGPKETQFF. CDR3 coding DNA: TGCGCCAGCAGCCAAGCGGATTTAGGAGGACCAAAGGAGACCCAGTTCTTC.

The chain couples TRBV7-2 to TRBJ1-6; D might be TRBD1 (5 bases). CDR3 length equals 17 residues. Trimming took off 5 bases at V and 5 bases at J, with 19 bases between the two ends. From germline, CDR1 is SGHTA and CDR2 FQGNSA. CDR3 in amino acids: CASSPTPGNRNNSPLHF. The CDR3 DNA sequence: TGTGCCAGCAGCCCTACCCCAGGGAATAGAAATAATTCACCCCTCCACTTT.

The chain uses TRBV11-1 and TRBJ2-3; maybe TRBD2 (6 bases). Germline CDR1 and CDR2: SGHAT and FQDESV (reference sequence). Trimming cost V 5 bases and J 5 bases, with 17 bases left between them. The CDR3 length is 15 residues. The chain's CDR3 is CASSPRRAEGDTQYF. The CDR3 DNA sequence: TGTGCCAGCAGCCCCCGGAGGGCGGAGGGAGATACGCAGTATTTT.

This clonotype has more than one count but fewer than ten. V gene TRBV6-6 combines with J gene TRBJ2-7; 9 nucleotides line up with TRBD1. The CDR3 loop spans 17 amino acids. The junction had 13 bases not matched to a gene; V was cut back by 6 bases and J by 1 base. The germline CDR1 and CDR2 sequences are MNHNY and SVGAGI (reference sequence). The CDR3 reads CASSSQGGTGISYEQYF. CDR3 DNA sequence: TGTGCCAGCAGCTCTCAAGGTGGGACAGGGATTTCCTACGAGCAGTACTTC.